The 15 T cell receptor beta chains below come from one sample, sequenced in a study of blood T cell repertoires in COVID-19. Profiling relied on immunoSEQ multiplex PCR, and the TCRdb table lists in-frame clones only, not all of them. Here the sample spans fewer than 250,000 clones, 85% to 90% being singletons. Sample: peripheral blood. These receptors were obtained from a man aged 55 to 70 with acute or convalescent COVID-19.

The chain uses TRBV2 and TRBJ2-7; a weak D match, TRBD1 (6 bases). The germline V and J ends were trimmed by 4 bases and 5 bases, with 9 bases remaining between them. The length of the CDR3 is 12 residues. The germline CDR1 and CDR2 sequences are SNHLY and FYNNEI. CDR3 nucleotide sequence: TGTGCCAGCAGTGGAGGGGGAAACGAGCAGTACTTC. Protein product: CASSGGGNEQYF.

The CDR3 is CASSLSAGGSGDTQYF. The CDR3 DNA reads TGTGCCAGCAGCTTATCAGCGGGGGGGTCCGGAGATACGCAGTATTTT. The chain combines TRBV9 with TRBJ2-3, with 10 bases aligning to TRBD2. The CDR3 is made up of 16 amino acids. The J segment lost 5 bases and the V segment lost 4 bases, leaving 10 bases of the junction unmatched. The germline gives CDR1 SGDLS, CDR2 YYNGEE.

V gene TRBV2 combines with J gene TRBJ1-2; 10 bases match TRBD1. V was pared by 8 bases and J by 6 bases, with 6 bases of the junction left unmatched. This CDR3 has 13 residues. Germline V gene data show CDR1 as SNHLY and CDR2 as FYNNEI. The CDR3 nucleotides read TGTGCCAGCGACCTGGGACAGGGGAATGGCTACACCTTC. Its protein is CASDLGQGNGYTF.

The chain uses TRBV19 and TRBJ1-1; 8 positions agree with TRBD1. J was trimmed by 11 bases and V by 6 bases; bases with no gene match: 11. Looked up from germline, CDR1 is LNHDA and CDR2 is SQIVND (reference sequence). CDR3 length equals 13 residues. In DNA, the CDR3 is TGTGCCAGTAGACTTTCGTCGGACAGGGTTGCTTTCTTT. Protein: CASRLSSDRVAFF.

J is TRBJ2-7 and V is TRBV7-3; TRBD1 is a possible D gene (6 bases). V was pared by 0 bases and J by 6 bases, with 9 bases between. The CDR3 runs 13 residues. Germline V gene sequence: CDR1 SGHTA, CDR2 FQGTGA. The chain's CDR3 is CASSLTTGSEQYF. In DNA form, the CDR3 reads TGTGCCAGCAGCTTAACTACAGGGTCCGAGCAGTACTTC.

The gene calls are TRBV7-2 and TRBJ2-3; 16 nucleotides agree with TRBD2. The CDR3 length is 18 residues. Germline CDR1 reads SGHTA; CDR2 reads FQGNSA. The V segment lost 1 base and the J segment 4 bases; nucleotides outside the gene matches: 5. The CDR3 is CASSLVGLAGGQADTQYF. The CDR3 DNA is TGTGCCAGCAGCTTAGTGGGACTAGCGGGGGGGCAGGCAGATACGCAGTATTTT.

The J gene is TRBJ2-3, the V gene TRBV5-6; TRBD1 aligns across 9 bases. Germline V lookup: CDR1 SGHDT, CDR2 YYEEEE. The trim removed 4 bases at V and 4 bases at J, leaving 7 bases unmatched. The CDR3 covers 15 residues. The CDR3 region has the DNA TGTGCCAGCAGCCACCGGGACAGGGTTTCAGATACGCAGTATTTT. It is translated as CASSHRDRVSDTQYF.

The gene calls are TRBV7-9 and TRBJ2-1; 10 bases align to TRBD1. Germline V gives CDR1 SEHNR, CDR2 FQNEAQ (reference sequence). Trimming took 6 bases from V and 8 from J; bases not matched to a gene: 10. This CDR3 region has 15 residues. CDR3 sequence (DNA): TGTGCCAGCAGTCAACCGGGACAGGGGATGGATGAGCAGTTCTTC. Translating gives CASSQPGQGMDEQFF.

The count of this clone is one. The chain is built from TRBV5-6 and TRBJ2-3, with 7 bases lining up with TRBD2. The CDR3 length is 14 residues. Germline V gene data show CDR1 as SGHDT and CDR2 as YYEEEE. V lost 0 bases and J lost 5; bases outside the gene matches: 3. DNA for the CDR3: TGTGCCAGCAGCTTGGGCGGGGGTGGAGATACGCAGTATTTT. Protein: CASSLGGGGDTQYF. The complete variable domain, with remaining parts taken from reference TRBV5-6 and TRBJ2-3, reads DAGVTQSPTHLIKTRGQQVTLRCSPKSGHDTVSWYQQALGQGPQFIFQYYEEEERQRGNFPDRFSGHQFPNYSSELNVNALLLGDSALYLCASSLGGGGDTQYFGPGTRLTVL.

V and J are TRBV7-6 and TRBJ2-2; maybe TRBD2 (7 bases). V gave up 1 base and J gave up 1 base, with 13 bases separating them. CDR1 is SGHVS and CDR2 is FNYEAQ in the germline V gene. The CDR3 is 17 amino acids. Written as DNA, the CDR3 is TGTGCCAGCAGCTTAGTCACAGGGAGGGTGAACACCGGGGAGCTGTTTTTT. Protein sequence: CASSLVTGRVNTGELFF.

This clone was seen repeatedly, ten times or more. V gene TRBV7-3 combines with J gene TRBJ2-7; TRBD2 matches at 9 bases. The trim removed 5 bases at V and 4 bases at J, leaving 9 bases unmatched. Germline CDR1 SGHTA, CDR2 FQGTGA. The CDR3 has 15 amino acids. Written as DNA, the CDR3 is TGTGCCAGCAGCCCCCGTAGCGGGGGTAGGTACGAGCAGTACTTC. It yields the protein CASSPRSGGRYEQYF.

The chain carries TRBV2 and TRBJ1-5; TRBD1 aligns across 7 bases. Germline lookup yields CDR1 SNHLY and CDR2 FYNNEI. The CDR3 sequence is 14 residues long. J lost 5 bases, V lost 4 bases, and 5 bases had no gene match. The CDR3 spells CASSGVGQDQPQHF. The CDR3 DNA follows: TGTGCCAGCAGTGGGGTTGGACAGGATCAGCCCCAGCATTTT.

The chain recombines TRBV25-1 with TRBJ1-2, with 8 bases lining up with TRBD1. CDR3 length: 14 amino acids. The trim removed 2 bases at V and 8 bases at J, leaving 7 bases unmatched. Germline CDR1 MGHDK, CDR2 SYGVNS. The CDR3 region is CASSEQGASRGYTF. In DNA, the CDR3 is TGTGCCAGCAGTGAACAGGGGGCGAGCCGCGGCTACACCTTC.

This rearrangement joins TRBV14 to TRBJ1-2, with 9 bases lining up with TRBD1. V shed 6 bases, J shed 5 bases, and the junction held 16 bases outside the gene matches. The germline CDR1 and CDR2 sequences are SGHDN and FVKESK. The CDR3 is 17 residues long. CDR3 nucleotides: TGTGCCAGCAGTCAAACCTCTTCCTGGGACAGGGCTTATGGCTACACCTTC. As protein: CASSQTSSWDRAYGYTF.

In nucleotides, the CDR3 is TGTGCCAGCAAGATCGGACAGGCGCACTACGAGCAGTACTTC. It is translated as CASKIGQAHYEQYF. The genes are TRBV6-5 and TRBJ2-7; TRBD1 matches 7 bases. The CDR3 totals 14 residues. Germline V gene lookup returns CDR1 MNHEY and CDR2 SVGAGI. V was clipped by 7 bases and J by 3 bases; unmatched bases: 9.